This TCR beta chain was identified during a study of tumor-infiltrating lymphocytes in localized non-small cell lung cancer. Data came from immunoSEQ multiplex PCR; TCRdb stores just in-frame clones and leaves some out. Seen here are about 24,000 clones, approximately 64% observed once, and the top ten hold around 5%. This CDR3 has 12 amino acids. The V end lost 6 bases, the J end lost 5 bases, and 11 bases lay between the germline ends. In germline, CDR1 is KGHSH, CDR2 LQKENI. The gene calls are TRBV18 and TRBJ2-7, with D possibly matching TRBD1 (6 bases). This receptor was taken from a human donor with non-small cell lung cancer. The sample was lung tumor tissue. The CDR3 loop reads CASSPNRDEQYF. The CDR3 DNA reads TGTGCCAGCTCGCCTAACAGGGACGAGCAGTACTTC.